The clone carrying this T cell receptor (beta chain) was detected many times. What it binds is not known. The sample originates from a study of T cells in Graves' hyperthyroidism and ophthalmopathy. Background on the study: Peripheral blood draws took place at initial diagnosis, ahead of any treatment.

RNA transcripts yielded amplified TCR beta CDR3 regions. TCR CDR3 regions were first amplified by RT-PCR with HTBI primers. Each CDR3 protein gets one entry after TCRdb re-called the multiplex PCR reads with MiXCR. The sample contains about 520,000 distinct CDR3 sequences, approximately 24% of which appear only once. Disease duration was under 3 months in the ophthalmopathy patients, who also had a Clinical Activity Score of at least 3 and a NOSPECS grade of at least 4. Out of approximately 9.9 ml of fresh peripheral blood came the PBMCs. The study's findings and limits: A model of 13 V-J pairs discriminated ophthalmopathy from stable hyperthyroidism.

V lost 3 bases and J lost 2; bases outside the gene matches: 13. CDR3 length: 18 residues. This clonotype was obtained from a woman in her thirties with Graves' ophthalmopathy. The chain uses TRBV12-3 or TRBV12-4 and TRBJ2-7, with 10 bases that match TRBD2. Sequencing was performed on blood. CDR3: CASSFAALLAGKAYEQYF. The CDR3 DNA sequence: TGTGCCAGCAGTTTTGCTGCTCTACTAGCGGGAAAAGCCTACGAGCAGTACTTC.